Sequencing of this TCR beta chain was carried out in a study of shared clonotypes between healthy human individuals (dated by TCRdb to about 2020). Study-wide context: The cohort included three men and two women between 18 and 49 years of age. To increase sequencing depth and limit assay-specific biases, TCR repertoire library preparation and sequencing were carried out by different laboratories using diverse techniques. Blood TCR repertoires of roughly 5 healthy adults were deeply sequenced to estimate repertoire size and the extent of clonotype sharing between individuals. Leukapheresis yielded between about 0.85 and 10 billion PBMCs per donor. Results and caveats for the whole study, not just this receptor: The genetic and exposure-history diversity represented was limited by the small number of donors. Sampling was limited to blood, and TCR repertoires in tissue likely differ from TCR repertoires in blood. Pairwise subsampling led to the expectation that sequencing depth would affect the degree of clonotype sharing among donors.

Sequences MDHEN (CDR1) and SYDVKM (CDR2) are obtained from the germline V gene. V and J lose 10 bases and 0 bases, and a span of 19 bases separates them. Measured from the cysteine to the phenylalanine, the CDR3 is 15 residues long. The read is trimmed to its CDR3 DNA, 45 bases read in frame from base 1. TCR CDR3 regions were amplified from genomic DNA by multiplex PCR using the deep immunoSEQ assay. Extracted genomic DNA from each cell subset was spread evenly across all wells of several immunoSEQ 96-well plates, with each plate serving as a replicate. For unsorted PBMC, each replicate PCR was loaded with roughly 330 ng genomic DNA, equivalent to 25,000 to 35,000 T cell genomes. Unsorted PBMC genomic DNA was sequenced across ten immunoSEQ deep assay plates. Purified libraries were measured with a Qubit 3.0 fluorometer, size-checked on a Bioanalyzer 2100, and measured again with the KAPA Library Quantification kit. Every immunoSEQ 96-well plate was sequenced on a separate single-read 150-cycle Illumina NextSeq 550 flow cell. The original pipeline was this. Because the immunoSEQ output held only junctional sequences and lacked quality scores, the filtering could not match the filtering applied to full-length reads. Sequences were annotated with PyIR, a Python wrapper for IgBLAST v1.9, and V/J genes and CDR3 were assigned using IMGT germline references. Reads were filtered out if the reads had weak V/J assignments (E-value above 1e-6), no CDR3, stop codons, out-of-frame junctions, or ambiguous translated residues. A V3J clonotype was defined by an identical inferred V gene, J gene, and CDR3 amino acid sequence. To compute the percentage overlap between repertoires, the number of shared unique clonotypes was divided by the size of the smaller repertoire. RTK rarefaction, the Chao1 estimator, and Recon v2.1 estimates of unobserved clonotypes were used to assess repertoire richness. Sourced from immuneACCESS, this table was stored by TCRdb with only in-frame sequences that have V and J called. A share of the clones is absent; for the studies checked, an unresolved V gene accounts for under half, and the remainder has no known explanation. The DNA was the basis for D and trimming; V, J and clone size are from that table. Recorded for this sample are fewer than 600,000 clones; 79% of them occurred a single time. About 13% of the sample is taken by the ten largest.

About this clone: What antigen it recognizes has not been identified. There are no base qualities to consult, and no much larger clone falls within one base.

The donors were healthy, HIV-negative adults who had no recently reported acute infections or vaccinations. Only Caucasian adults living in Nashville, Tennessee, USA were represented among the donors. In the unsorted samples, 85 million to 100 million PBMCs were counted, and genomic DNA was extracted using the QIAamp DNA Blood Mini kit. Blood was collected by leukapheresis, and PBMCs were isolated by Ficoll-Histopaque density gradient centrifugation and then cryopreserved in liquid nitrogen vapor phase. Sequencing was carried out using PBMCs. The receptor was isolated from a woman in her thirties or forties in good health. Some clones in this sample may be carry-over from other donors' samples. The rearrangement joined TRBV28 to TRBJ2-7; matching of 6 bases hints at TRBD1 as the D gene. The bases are TGTGCCACGGATTCTTTGGGCAGGGGCTCCTACGAGCAGTACTTC. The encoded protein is CATDSLGRGSYEQYF. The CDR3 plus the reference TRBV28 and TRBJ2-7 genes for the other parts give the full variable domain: DVKVTQSSRYLVKRTGEKVFLECVQDMDHENMFWYRQDPGLGLRLIYFSYDVKMKEKGDIPEGYSVSREKKERFSLILESASTNQTSMYLCATDSLGRGSYEQYFGPGTRLTVT.